Listed here is a single T cell receptor beta chain. Antigen: not known. Germline CDR1 and CDR2: MGHDK and SYGVNS. The CDR3 consists of 14 residues. J gave up 8 bases and V 3 bases, and 6 bases lay outside the gene matches. These data come from a study of regulatory T cells in long-lasting Graves disease. Study-wide results and caveats: Persistent cases favored TRBV28, TRBJ1-2 and TRBJ2-5. The TCR repertoire of persistent Graves' patients was less diverse than that of newly diagnosed ones.

As for time point: newly diagnosed GD, antithyroid drugs for less than 3 months. PBMC RNA served as the TCR library source. Relying on iRepertoire HTBI primers and Arm-PCR of CDR3 regions, the team built TCR beta libraries. TCRdb fed the multiplex PCR reads into MiXCR, producing one record per CDR3 protein. Of 450,000 to 700,000 distinct CDR3 sequences listed, 13% were seen once; the top ten hold roughly 9.7%. The sample also formed part of further work on T cells in Graves' hyperthyroidism and ophthalmopathy. This second report adds: These patients, aged 18 to 65, had recently diagnosed hyperthyroidism lasting under 2 months. The HTBI set primed first-round TCR CDR3 RT-PCR.

The source was peripheral blood mononuclear cells (PBMCs), collected at new diagnosis, from a patient treated with antithyroid drugs. The receptor was derived from a man in his thirties or forties with Graves disease. This chain uses TRBV25-1 with TRBJ2-4, with 8 bases aligning to TRBD2. In DNA form, the CDR3 reads TGTGCCAGCAGTGACTCAGCGGGAGCGGACATTCAGTACTTC. Its translation: CASSDSAGADIQYF.